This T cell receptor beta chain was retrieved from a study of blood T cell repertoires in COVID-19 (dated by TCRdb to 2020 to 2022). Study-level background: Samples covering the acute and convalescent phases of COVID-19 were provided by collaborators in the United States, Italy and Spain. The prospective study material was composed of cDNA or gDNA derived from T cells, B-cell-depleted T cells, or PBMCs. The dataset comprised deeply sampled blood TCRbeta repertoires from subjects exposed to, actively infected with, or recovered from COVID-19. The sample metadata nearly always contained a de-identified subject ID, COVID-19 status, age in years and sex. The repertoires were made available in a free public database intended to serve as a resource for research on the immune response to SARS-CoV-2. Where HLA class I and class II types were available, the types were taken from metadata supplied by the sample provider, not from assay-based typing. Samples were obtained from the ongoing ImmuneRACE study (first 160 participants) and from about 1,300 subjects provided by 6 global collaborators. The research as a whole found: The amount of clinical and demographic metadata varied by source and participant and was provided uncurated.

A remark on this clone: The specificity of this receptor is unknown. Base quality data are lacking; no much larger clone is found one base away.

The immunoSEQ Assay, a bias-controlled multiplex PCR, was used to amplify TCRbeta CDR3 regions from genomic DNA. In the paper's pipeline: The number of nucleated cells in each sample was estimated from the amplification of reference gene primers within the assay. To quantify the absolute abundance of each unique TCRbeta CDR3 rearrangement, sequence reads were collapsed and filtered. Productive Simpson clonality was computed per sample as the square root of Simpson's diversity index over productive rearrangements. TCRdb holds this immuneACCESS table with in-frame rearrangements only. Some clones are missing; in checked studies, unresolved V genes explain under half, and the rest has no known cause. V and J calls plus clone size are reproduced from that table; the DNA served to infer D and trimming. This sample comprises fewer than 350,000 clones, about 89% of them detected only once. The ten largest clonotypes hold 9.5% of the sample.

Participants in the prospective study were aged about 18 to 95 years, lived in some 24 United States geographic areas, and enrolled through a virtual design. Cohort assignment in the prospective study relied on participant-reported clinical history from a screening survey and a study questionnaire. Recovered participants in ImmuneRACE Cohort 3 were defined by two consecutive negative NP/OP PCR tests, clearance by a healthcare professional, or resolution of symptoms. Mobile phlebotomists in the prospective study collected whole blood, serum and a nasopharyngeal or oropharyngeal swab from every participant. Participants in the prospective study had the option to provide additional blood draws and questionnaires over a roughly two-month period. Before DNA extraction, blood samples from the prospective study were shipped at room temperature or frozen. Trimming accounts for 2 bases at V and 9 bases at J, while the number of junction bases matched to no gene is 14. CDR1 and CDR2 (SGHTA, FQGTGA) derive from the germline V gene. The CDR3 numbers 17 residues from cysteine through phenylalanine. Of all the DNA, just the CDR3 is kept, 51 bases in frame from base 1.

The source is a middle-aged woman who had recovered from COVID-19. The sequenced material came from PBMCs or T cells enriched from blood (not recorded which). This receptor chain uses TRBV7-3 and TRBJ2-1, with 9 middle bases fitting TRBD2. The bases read TGTGCCAGCAGCTTAGGGGCGGGAGGGCCCTCTTTAAGTGAGCAGTTCTTC. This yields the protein CASSLGAGGPSLSEQFF.